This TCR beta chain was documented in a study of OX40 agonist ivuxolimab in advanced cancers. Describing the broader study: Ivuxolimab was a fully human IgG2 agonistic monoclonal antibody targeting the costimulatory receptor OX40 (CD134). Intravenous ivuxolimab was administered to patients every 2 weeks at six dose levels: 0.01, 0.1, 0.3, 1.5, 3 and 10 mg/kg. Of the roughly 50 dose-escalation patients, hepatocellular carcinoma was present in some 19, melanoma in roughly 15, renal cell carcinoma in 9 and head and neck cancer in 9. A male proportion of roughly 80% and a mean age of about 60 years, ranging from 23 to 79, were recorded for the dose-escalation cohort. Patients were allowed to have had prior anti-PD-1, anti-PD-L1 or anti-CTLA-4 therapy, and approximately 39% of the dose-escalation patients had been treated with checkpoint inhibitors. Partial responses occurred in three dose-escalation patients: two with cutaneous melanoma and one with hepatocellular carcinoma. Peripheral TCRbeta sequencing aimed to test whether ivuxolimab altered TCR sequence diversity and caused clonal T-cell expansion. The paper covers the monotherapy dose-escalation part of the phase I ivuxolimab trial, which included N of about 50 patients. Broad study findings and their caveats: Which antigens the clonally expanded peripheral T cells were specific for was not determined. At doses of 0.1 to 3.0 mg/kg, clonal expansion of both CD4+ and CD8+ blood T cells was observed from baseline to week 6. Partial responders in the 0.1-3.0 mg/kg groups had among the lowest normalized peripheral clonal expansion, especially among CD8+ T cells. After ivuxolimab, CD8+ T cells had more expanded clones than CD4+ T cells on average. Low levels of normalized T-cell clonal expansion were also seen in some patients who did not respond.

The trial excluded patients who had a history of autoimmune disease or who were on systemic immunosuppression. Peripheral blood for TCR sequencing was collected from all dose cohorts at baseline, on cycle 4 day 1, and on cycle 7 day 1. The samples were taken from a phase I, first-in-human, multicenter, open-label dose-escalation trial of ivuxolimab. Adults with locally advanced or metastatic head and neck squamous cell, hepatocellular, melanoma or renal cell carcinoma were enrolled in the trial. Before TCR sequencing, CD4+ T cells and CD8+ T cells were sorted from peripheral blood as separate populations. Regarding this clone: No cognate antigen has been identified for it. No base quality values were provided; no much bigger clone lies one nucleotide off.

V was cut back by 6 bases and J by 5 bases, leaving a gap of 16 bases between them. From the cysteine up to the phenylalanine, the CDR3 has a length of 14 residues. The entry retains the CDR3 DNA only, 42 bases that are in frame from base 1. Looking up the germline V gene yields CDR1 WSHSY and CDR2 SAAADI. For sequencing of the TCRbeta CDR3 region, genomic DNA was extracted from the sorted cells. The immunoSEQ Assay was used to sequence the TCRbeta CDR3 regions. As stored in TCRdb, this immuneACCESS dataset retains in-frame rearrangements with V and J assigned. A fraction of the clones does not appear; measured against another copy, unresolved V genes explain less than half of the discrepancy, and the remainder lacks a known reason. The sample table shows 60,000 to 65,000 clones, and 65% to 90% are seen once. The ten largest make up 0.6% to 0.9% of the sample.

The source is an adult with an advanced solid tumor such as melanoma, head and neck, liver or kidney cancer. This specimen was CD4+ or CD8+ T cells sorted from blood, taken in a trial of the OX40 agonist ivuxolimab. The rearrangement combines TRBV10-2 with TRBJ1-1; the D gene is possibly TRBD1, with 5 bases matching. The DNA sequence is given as TGCGCCAGCAGGGACACATGGGGGTTAACTGAAGCTTTCTTT. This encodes CASRDTWGLTEAFF.